The source of this TCR beta chain is a study of blood T cells in healthy people across ages. Trimming shortened V by 4 bases and J by 2 bases, and 8 bases separated the two germline ends. Germline CDR1 is ENHRY and CDR2 is SYGVKD. CDR3 size: 13 residues. It was with a sample-barcoded 5' primer and a J-beta primer mix that a second PCR of about 6 to 12 cycles was run. TCRdb called the 5' RACE reads again in MiXCR, with one record for every CDR3 protein. The table shows 1.5 million to 2 million distinct CDR3 sequences, with about 49% occurring only once. The J gene is TRBJ2-5, the V gene TRBV10-3; D possibly corresponds to TRBD2 (5 bases). Sequenced material: blood. This sequence was found in a woman aged 40 to 50 in good health. The CDR3 DNA follows: TGTGCCATCAGTGTTACGGGACAAGAGACCCAGTACTTC. This translates into CAISVTGQETQYF.